A selection of T cell receptor beta chains follows, all from one sample in a study of T cell repertoires in aging, cancer and after chemotherapy. One entry per CDR3 protein results from TCRdb running MiXCR on the multiplex PCR reads. Of more than 500 distinct CDR3 sequences listed, roughly 19% are singletons. Sequencing input: blood. The receptors were gathered from a human donor with a blood cancer. The donor label of this sample is uncertain. The CDR3 runs from the conserved cysteine through the conserved F or W. A D gene is named only where the DNA matches it firmly. Size is stated for part of the rows, as once, few or many counts, or as a class when the clone is expanded.

clone_size j_call d_call v_call cdr3_nt cdr3_aa
once TRBJ2-1 - TRBV30 TGTGCCTGGAGTACCTGGGTGGGTGAGCAGTTCTTC CAWSTWVGEQFF
- TRBJ1-1 - TRBV28 TGTGCCAGCAGTTTTTATTTTGGAAACACTGAAGCTTTCTTT CASSFYFGNTEAFF
medium-sized TRBJ1-4 - TRBV19 TGTGCCAGTAGCCTATTGGAGAGACGGAGGACTGAAAAACTGTTTTTT CASSLLERRRTEKLFF
large TRBJ2-7 - TRBV18 TGTGCCAGCTCACCACCGATCCATGACCCGTCCTACGAGCAGTACTTC CASSPPIHDPSYEQYF
medium-sized TRBJ2-3 TRBD1 TRBV12-3/TRBV12-4 TGTGCCAGCAGTTCCGATATGGGCCCCGACAGGGAAGGGAAAGATACGCAGTATTTT CASSSDMGPDREGKDTQYF
medium-sized TRBJ1-5 - TRBV5-4 TGTGCCAGCAGCTTCGGGGGAAGCAATCAGCCCCAGCATTTT CASSFGGSNQPQHF
large TRBJ2-1 TRBD1 TRBV27 TGTGCCAGCAGTTCCGCGGGACAGGCCAACAATGAGCAGTTCTTC CASSSAGQANNEQFF
medium-sized TRBJ1-1 - TRBV20-1 TGCAGTGCCCGAGGGGCAGGGTTGAGTACTGAAGCTTTCTTT CSARGAGLSTEAFF
few TRBJ2-3 TRBD2 TRBV9 TGTGCCAGCAGCGTAGCGCCTAGCGGGGGGAGCACAGATACGCAGTATTTT CASSVAPSGGSTDTQYF
- TRBJ2-1 - TRBV4-1 TGCGCCAGCAGCCAAGCAGGTGAGGGCCGGGACACCCTCTACAATGAGCAGTTCTTC CASSQAGEGRDTLYNEQFF
medium-sized TRBJ1-1 - TRBV12-3/TRBV12-4 TGTGCCAGCAGGGGGGTAGGCGGGGGCACTGAAGCTTTCTTT CASRGVGGGTEAFF
hyperexpanded TRBJ2-2 TRBD2 TRBV6-5 TGTGCCAGCAGTCCAACCTTTAGCGGGGCGAGGCACACCGGGGAGCTGTTTTTT CASSPTFSGARHTGELFF
large TRBJ2-7 - TRBV10-3 TGTGCCACCGGGGACGGCTACGAGCAGTACTTC CATGDGYEQYF
medium-sized TRBJ2-1 - TRBV7-2 TGTGCCAGCAGCTTAGCGCTCCCGGGAAACAATGAGCAGTTCTTC CASSLALPGNNEQFF
- TRBJ2-5 - TRBV18 TGTGCCAGCTCACTCCAGGCGGGCGGGGTAAAGACCCAGTACTTC CASSLQAGGVKTQYF
large TRBJ2-5 TRBD2 TRBV27 TGTGCCAGCAGGGTGGGGACTAGCGGCTCGGAGACCCAGTACTTC CASRVGTSGSETQYF
medium-sized TRBJ2-7 - TRBV6-2/TRBV6-3 TGTGCCAGCAGCTCTCAGGGGCACTACGAGCAGTACTTC CASSSQGHYEQYF
medium-sized TRBJ1-2 - TRBV30 TGTGCCTGGACTCCCGGGGCCTCGAACTATGGCTACACCTTC CAWTPGASNYGYTF
few TRBJ2-3 - TRBV4-1 TGCGCCACCACGTGGTGGGCGGGCAGCACAGATACGCAGTATTTT CATTWWAGSTDTQYF
few TRBJ1-1 - TRBV21-1 TGTGCCAGCAGCAAATGGCAGAACACTGAAGCTTTCTTT CASSKWQNTEAFF
medium-sized TRBJ2-3 TRBD1 TRBV5-1 TGCGCCAGCAGTCCCCAGGGGGCAGATACGCAGTATTTT CASSPQGADTQYF
few TRBJ2-5 TRBD2 TRBV4-3 TGTGCCAGCAGCCAACTGGGACTAGCGGGGGGGGGGGAGACCCAGTACTTC CASSQLGLAGGGETQYF
- TRBJ2-3 TRBD2 TRBV11-2 TGTGCCAGCAGATTCAGATTATCTAGCGGGAGCGGCACAGATACGCAGTATTTT CASRFRLSSGSGTDTQYF
large TRBJ2-2 TRBD2 TRBV6-5 TGTGCCAGCCGCCGAGGGGGTAGCGGGGGGGCTAACGGGGAGCTGTTTTTT CASRRGGSGGANGELFF
hyperexpanded TRBJ2-1 TRBD2 TRBV19 TGTGCCAGTAGTATATTAAGCGGGGGTTACAATGAGCAGTTCTTC CASSILSGGYNEQFF
- TRBJ2-2 TRBD2 TRBV11-2 TGTGCCAGCAGCTTAATACTAGCGGAATACACCGGGGAGCTGTTTTTT CASSLILAEYTGELFF
- TRBJ2-7 TRBD1 TRBV4-1 TGCGCCAGCAGCCCCGGGAACCGGGACAGGGACTACGAGCAGTACTTC CASSPGNRDRDYEQYF
large TRBJ2-6 - TRBV24-1 TGTGCCACCAGTGAAAACAGGGCTGGGGCTGTCGGGGCCAACGTCCTGACTTTC CATSENRAGAVGANVLTF
medium-sized TRBJ2-7 TRBD2 TRBV20-1 TGCAGTGCTAGAGAAGCGGGAGGCTTTTCGTCCTACGAGCAGTACTTC CSAREAGGFSSYEQYF
large TRBJ1-4 - TRBV15 TGTGCCACCAGCAGAGAAAAACTGTTTTTT CATSREKLFF
large TRBJ2-7 - TRBV19 TGTGCCAGTAGTATCTACGAGCAGTACTTC CASSIYEQYF
medium-sized TRBJ2-7 TRBD2 TRBV20-1 TGCAGTGCTAGAGATGGGACTAGCGCCTCCTACGAGCAGTACTTC CSARDGTSASYEQYF
large TRBJ1-2 - TRBV30 TGTGCCTGGAGTGTACTTAGCTATAACTATGGCTACACCTTC CAWSVLSYNYGYTF
medium-sized TRBJ2-7 - TRBV7-2 TGTGCCAGCACCCGACAGGCACCCTACGAGCAGTACTTC CASTRQAPYEQYF
large TRBJ2-7 - TRBV19 TGTGCCAGTAGTCGAGCGGACCTTCAGGCCTACGAGCAGTACTTC CASSRADLQAYEQYF
medium-sized TRBJ1-4 - TRBV20-1 TGCAGTGCTAGCTTGGTTAATGAAAAACTGTTTTTT CSASLVNEKLFF
large TRBJ2-3 TRBD2 TRBV5-4 TGTGCCAGCAGCTTGGCTAGCGGGGCGGGTGATACGCAGTATTTT CASSLASGAGDTQYF
few TRBJ2-7 - TRBV11-2 TGTGCCAGCAGCCCTATGGGCGGGCTCGCCACCTACGAGCAGTACTTC CASSPMGGLATYEQYF
medium-sized TRBJ1-5 TRBD1 TRBV28 TGTGCCAGTCAATACAGGGGGAATCAGCCCCAGCATTTT CASQYRGNQPQHF
few TRBJ2-6 TRBD2 TRBV7-9 TGTGCCAGCAGCTTAGGGGGGGGGGCTGGGGCCAACGTCCTGACTTTC CASSLGGGAGANVLTF
hyperexpanded TRBJ2-5 TRBD2 TRBV5-6 TGTGCCAGCAGCTTGGTTGCGGGGGGAGGAGAGACCCAGTACTTC CASSLVAGGGETQYF
large TRBJ1-2 - TRBV30 TGTGCCTGGAGTCCATCATATGGCTACACCTTC CAWSPSYGYTF
medium-sized TRBJ1-5 TRBD1 TRBV19 TGTGCCAGTAGAACAAGGGACAGGGGATACAATCAGCCCCAGCATTTT CASRTRDRGYNQPQHF
- TRBJ2-7 - TRBV9 TGTGCCAGCAGCCCGAGATTTTCCTACGAGCAGTACTTC CASSPRFSYEQYF
few TRBJ2-5 - TRBV20-1 TGCAGTGCCCCACGGGTCGGATTACAAGAGACCCAGTACTTC CSAPRVGLQETQYF
medium-sized TRBJ1-1 - TRBV7-2 TGTGCCAGCAGCCCGCCCAGGGCGAACACTGAAGCTTTCTTT CASSPPRANTEAFF